This TCR beta chain is from a study of T cells in Graves' hyperthyroidism and ophthalmopathy. For the study at large: Prior to any treatment, at the point of initial diagnosis, peripheral blood was collected. Study results and limitations: Before onset, ophthalmopathy was predicted by the model a median about six months earlier. Expanded thyroid clonotypes (above 0.001) were mostly also found in blood.

TCR beta CDR3 regions were amplified from RNA. When the TCR CDR3 underwent first-round RT-PCR, the HTBI primer set was used. TCRdb re-called the multiplex PCR reads through MiXCR, storing one row per CDR3 protein. The data show approximately 260,000 distinct CDR3 sequences, about 16% seen once. Many counts were recorded for this clonotype. Its antigen is as yet unknown. The V gene's germline CDR1 is DFQATT and CDR2 SNEGSKA (reference sequence). This CDR3 has 14 residues. Trimming at V came to 5 bases and at J to 3 bases, leaving 9 bases not matched to a gene. Sample: blood. This clonotype originated in a woman aged 50 to 65 with Graves' hyperthyroidism that later progressed to Graves' ophthalmopathy. The chain links TRBV20-1 to TRBJ2-5, with 7 nucleotides matching TRBD2. For the CDR3, the DNA is TGCAGTGCTTCTGCGGGAGCCTTTGAAGAGACCCAGTACTTC. Translating gives CSASAGAFEETQYF.